This T cell receptor (beta chain) was profiled in a study of CD8 T cells in ankylosing spondylitis. Whole-study findings and limits: As for the disease-linked clones, they showed a CD8+ phenotype and occurred at relatively low frequencies in peripheral blood. Characteristic, it appeared, of ankylosing spondylitis blood was a TCR beta motif of eight highly homologous variants. Matched synovial fluid from ankylosing spondylitis patients was reported to be enriched for disease-linked clones.

TCRdb passed the 5' RACE reads through MiXCR, listing each CDR3 protein once. The sample has tens of thousands of distinct CDR3 sequences; over 4% are singletons. Between the trimmed V and J ends, which lost 0 bases and 5 bases, there was a span of 14 bases. Germline CDR1 and CDR2: SGHRS and YFSETQ. This CDR3 has 15 residues. In this sample, this clonotype turned up many times. Its cognate antigen is unknown. The gene calls are TRBV5-1 and TRBJ1-1; TRBD1 might be the D (6 bases). This clonotype originated in a male donor with ankylosing spondylitis or in good health (not recorded which). Specimen: blood, either unsorted or a sorted T cell fraction (not recorded which). The CDR3 nucleotides are TGCGCCAGCAGCTTGGACGCGGGGGCGAGGACTGAAGCTTTCTTT. This translates into CASSLDAGARTEAFF.